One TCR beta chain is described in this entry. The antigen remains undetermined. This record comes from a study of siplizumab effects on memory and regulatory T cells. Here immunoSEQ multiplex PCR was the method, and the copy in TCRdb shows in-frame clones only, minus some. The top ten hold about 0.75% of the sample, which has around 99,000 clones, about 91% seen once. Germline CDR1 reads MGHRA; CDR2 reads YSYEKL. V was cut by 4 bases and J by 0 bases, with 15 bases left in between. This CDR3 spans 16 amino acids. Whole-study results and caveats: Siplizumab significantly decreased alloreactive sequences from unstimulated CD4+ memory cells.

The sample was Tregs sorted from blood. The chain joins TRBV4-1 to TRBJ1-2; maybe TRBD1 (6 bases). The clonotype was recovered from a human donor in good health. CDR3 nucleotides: TGCGCCAGCAGCCTTTCTACAGGGTGGGCTAACTATGGCTACACCTTC. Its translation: CASSLSTGWANYGYTF.